The rows below give T cell receptor beta chains drawn from one sample of a study of cytomegalovirus exposure and HLA in healthy donors. Measured with immunoSEQ multiplex PCR; TCRdb has only the in-frame clones, and not every one. Among fewer than 250,000 clones listed, around three quarters were seen once. The sequenced sample consisted of PBMCs. The receptors here all came from a woman aged 18-29 years in good health and CMV-seronegative. Each CDR3 is given with its conserved first and last residue. D genes are given only for firm matches.

D	V	J	DNA	CDR3
TRBD1	TRBV7-9	TRBJ2-5	TGTGCCAGCAGCTGGCTGGCGACAGGGGACGGGAAGACCCAGTACTTC	CASSWLATGDGKTQYF
TRBD1	TRBV4-3	TRBJ1-6	TGCGCCAGCAGCCAAGGACAGGGAGAGGGTTCACCCCTCCACTTT	CASSQGQGEGSPLHF
NA	TRBV10-3	TRBJ1-5	TGTGCCATCAGTGAGTCGCAGGGAGGCGATAGCAATCAGCCCCAGCATTTT	CAISESQGGDSNQPQHF
TRBD1	TRBV27	TRBJ1-1	TGTGCCAGCAGTCAGCAAACAGGGGCGGGTGAAGCTTTCTTT	CASSQQTGAGEAFF
TRBD1	TRBV25-1	TRBJ2-7	TGTGCCAGCAGTGAGGGGACAGCCTACGAGCAGTACTTC	CASSEGTAYEQYF
NA	TRBV6-5	TRBJ2-5	TGTGCCAGCAGCCGGCGGGTGGCTGAGACCCAGTACTTC	CASSRRVAETQYF
TRBD2	TRBV4-3	TRBJ2-7	TGCGCCAGCAGCCAAGAGATCGGACTAGCGGGAGACGAGCAGTACTTC	CASSQEIGLAGDEQYF
NA	TRBV2	TRBJ1-4	TGTGCCAGCACTTACGGTGCAACTAATGAAAAACTGTTTTTT	CASTYGATNEKLFF
NA	TRBV11-1	TRBJ1-1	TGTGCCAGCAGCTTAAGCCGGAACACTGAAGCTTTCTTT	CASSLSRNTEAFF
NA	TRBV4-3	TRBJ2-5	TGCGCCAGCAGCCAGCACCAGGGCGTGGGGCAAGAGACCCAGTACTTC	CASSQHQGVGQETQYF
NA	TRBV28	TRBJ1-5	TGTGCCAGCAGTCCCGACATATTACCCAATGGGCCCCAGCATTTT	CASSPDILPNGPQHF